The clone carrying this TCR beta chain was detected a few times. This CDR3 is 14 amino acids long. Germline V gene lookup returns CDR1 SGHDT and CDR2 YYEEEE. After removal of 4 bases from V and 6 bases from J, the junction contained 8 bases not matched to a gene. This sample was included in a study of OX40 agonist ivuxolimab in advanced cancers. Repertoires were generated with immunoSEQ multiplex PCR, while TCRdb's copy carries only in-frame clones and drops some. The data show around 40,000 clones, with about four fifths seen just once and around 18% held by the top ten. The V call is TRBV5-6, the J call TRBJ1-1, with 8 bases lining up with TRBD1. The sequence was obtained from an adult with an advanced solid tumor such as melanoma, head and neck, liver or kidney cancer. Sequencing used CD4+ or CD8+ T cells sorted from blood, obtained in a trial of the OX40 agonist ivuxolimab. The CDR3 spells CASSLAQGGAEAFF. The CDR3 DNA reads TGTGCCAGCAGCCTCGCACAGGGGGGGGCTGAAGCTTTCTTT.